This entry lists 11 T cell receptor beta chains sequenced from one sample in a study of T cell responses to AZD1222 COVID-19 vaccine. Using immunoSEQ multiplex PCR, the repertoire was profiled, and TCRdb retains in-frame clones only, with some absent. The sample holds about 79,000 clones, 92% seen once. This material consisted of peripheral blood, taken on day 0 of MenACWY control vaccination. The source is an adult in good health.

V and J are TRBV19 and TRBJ1-2; possibly TRBD1 for D (5 bases). Germline V gives CDR1 LNHDA, CDR2 SQIVND (reference sequence). V was clipped by 3 bases and J by 0 bases, with 8 bases between them. This CDR3 is 14 amino acids long. CDR3 sequence reads: CASSMGESNYGYTF. The CDR3 bases are TGTGCCAGTAGTATGGGGGAGTCTAACTATGGCTACACCTTC. The variable domain in full, completed from reference TRBV19 and TRBJ1-2, reads DGGITQSPKYLFRKEGQNVTLSCEQNLNHDAMYWYRQDPGQGLRLIYYSQIVNDFQKGDIAEGYSVSREKKESFPLTVTSAQKNPTAFYLCASSMGESNYGYTFGSGTRLTVV.

This chain links TRBV30 with TRBJ1-1; no firm D call. V lost 3 bases, J lost 10 bases, and 21 bases lay in between. Germline CDR1 is GTSNPN and CDR2 is SVGIG (reference sequence). This CDR3 is 14 amino acids long. CDR3: CAWSNADRTKIAFF. The DNA for the CDR3 is TGTGCCTGGAGCAACGCGGACCGGACTAAGATAGCTTTCTTT.

V is TRBV6-1 and J is TRBJ2-1, with D possibly being TRBD1 (6 bases). The CDR3 length is 18 residues. V dropped 0 bases and J dropped 0 bases, with 15 bases sitting between them. Germline values: CDR1 MNHNS, CDR2 SASEGT. CDR3 in DNA: TGTGCCAGCAGTGAAGCTCTAATCGGGACACTCTCCTACAATGAGCAGTTCTTC. It is translated as CASSEALIGTLSYNEQFF.

The J gene is TRBJ2-5, the V gene TRBV19; 8 nucleotides agree with TRBD2. Germline CDR1 reads LNHDA; CDR2 reads SQIVND (reference sequence). With 3 bases clipped from V and 2 bases from J, the junction kept 5 bases outside the gene matches. The CDR3 is made up of 15 amino acids. The CDR3 nucleotides read TGTGCCAGTAGTATTCTTAGCGGGGAGCAAGAGACCCAGTACTTC. Its translation: CASSILSGEQETQYF.

The V and J genes are TRBV5-1 and TRBJ2-5; 7 bases fit TRBD1. CDR3 length equals 15 residues. V gave up 0 bases and J gave up 7 bases; unmatched junction bases: 9. CDR1 and CDR2 (germline): SGHRS, YFSETQ. CDR3 sequence (DNA): TGCGCCAGCAGCTTGGCGACAGGGACCTCGGGGACCCAGTACTTC. Encoded protein: CASSLATGTSGTQYF.

This clone was counted once. The chain combines TRBV4-1 with TRBJ2-7; TRBD1 matches at 8 bases. The CDR3 totals 14 residues. Per germline, CDR1 MGHRA and CDR2 YSYEKL. V shed 4 bases, J shed 1 base, and the junction held 3 bases outside the gene matches. CDR3 sequence reads: CASSRGQESYEQYF. The CDR3 DNA reads as TGCGCCAGCAGCCGGGGACAGGAGTCCTACGAGCAGTACTTC.

This clone has a single count. The chain employs TRBV29-1 and TRBJ1-1, with TRBD1 as a possible D gene (6 bases). Trimming left V 6 bases short and J 7 bases short, with 12 bases between. The germline V gene has CDR1 SQVTM and CDR2 ANQGSEA. This CDR3 comprises 11 residues. CDR3 loop: CSVGTGLEAFF. The CDR3 nucleotides are TGCAGCGTAGGTACAGGGCTTGAAGCTTTCTTT.

This chain links TRBV5-1 with TRBJ2-2, with TRBD2 matching over 7 bases. J lost 4 bases, V lost 4 bases, and 7 bases had no gene match. CDR1 SGHRS and CDR2 YFSETQ come from the germline V gene. This CDR3 region has 15 residues. The chain's CDR3 is CASSPDGGITGELFF. Written as DNA, the CDR3 is TGCGCCAGCAGCCCGGACGGGGGGATCACCGGGGAGCTGTTTTTT.

The rearrangement uses TRBV19 and TRBJ1-4; 11 bases align to TRBD1. Germline assignment: CDR1 LNHDA and CDR2 SQIVND (reference sequence). The J segment lost 5 bases and the V segment lost 6 bases, leaving 8 bases of the junction unmatched. The CDR3 loop spans 16 amino acids. In DNA form, the CDR3 reads TGTGCCAGTAGCAGGAGGACAGGGGGCCTGAATGAAAAACTGTTTTTT. It encodes CASSRRTGGLNEKLFF.

CDR3 bases: TGTGCCAGCAGCCAAGTGGGGCAGGGGGCTTATGGGGCCAACGTCCTGACTTTC. Amino acids: CASSQVGQGAYGANVLTF. This rearrangement joins TRBV14 to TRBJ2-6; 8 bases are a match to TRBD1. Germline CDR1 and CDR2: SGHDN and FVKESK. V was pared by 1 base and J by 3 bases, with 8 bases of the junction left unmatched. The CDR3 loop spans 18 amino acids.

This chain links TRBV5-8 with TRBJ2-3, with 8 nucleotides matching TRBD1. V shed 0 bases and J 4 bases; nucleotides not matched to a gene: 7. This CDR3 spans 16 amino acids. Germline V gene lookup returns CDR1 SGHTS and CDR2 YDEGEE. DNA of the CDR3: TGTGCCAGCAGCTTGGGGCTGACAGGGGACCCAGATACGCAGTATTTT. Translation: CASSLGLTGDPDTQYF. Full variable domain (remainder filled in from reference TRBV5-8 and TRBJ2-3): EAGVTQSPTHLIKTRGQQATLRCSPISGHTSVYWYQQALGLGLQFLLWYDEGEERNRGNFPPRFSGRQFPNYSSELNVNALELEDSALYLCASSLGLTGDPDTQYFGPGTRLTVL.